The 16 T cell receptor beta chains below were found in one sample sequenced in a study of blood T cell repertoires in COVID-19. This table comes from immunoSEQ multiplex PCR, and its TCRdb copy is limited to in-frame clones, with some not included. This sample has over 100,000 clones, with about 91% found just once. Specimen: peripheral blood. The receptors stem from a middle-aged man with acute or convalescent COVID-19.

This clone occurred once. V and J are TRBV2 and TRBJ1-5; D gene ambiguous. V was clipped by 8 bases and J by 7 bases, with 3 bases between them. Germline CDR1 reads SNHLY; CDR2 reads FYNNEI. The length of the CDR3 is 9 residues. This CDR3 is CASGQPQHF. The CDR3 coding sequence is TGTGCCAGCGGCCAGCCCCAGCATTTT.

The chain combines TRBV5-6 with TRBJ1-1; TRBD1 aligns across 8 bases. Trimming took 4 bases from V and 5 from J; bases not matched to a gene: 10. The CDR3 totals 15 residues. Germline CDR1 is SGHDT and CDR2 is YYEEEE. The CDR3 spells CASSRTGRGRTEAFF. CDR3 sequence (DNA): TGTGCCAGCAGCAGGACAGGGAGAGGGAGGACTGAAGCTTTCTTT.

The CDR3 sequence is CASSLAGGTGNTGELFF. In nucleotides, the CDR3 is TGTGCCAGCAGCTTGGCCGGGGGGACTGGGAACACCGGGGAGCTGTTTTTT. This chain links TRBV5-4 with TRBJ2-2, with 7 bases fitting TRBD2. This CDR3 is built from 17 residues. Germline values: CDR1 SGHNT, CDR2 YYREEE (reference sequence). With 0 bases clipped from V and 1 base from J, the junction kept 6 bases outside the gene matches.

Points on this clone: This same CDR3 is encoded by further DNA sequences in the sample. This chain connects TRBV7-9 to TRBJ1-1, with D unclear. CDR3 length: 14 amino acids. V was pared by 6 bases and J by 1 base, with 12 bases between. From germline, CDR1 is SEHNR and CDR2 FQNEAQ (reference sequence). CDR3 coding DNA: TGTGCCAGCAGTTTTTTCACAGAGAACACTGAAGCTTTCTTT. Its protein is CASSFFTENTEAFF.

V usage is TRBV7-9 and J usage is TRBJ1-3; D uncertain. V was clipped by 10 bases and J by 0 bases, with 13 bases between them. CDR1 is SEHNR and CDR2 is FQNEAQ in the germline V gene (reference sequence). This CDR3 is 14 amino acids long. In DNA, the CDR3 is TGTGCCACGGGGATACCTGGCTCTGGAAACACCATATATTTT. Its protein is CATGIPGSGNTIYF. Together with reference TRBV7-9 and TRBJ1-3, the CDR3 gives the full variable domain: DTGVSQNPRHKITKRGQNVTFRCDPISEHNRLYWYRQTLGQGPEFLTYFQNEAQLEKSRLLSDRFSAERPKGSFSTLEIQRTEQGDSAMYLCATGIPGSGNTIYFGEGSWLTVV.

The V gene is TRBV7-8, the J gene TRBJ1-2; no clear D gene. The germline gives CDR1 SGHVS, CDR2 FQNEAQ. The CDR3 contains 14 residues. V lost 2 bases, J lost 4 bases, and 11 bases lay in between. In DNA form, the CDR3 reads TGTGCCAGCAGCTTATCCAGGATAACCTATGGCTACACCTTC. It specifies CASSLSRITYGYTF.

The chain is built from TRBV6-6 and TRBJ2-3; 10 bases agree with TRBD1. The CDR3 consists of 17 residues. Germline CDR1 MNHNY, CDR2 SVGAGI (reference sequence). Unmatched junction bases numbered 13, after V lost 5 bases and J lost 5 bases. The CDR3 reads CASSPRQGTGVKDTQYF. DNA for the CDR3: TGTGCCAGCAGTCCACGACAAGGGACAGGGGTGAAAGATACGCAGTATTTT.

The chain links TRBV27 to TRBJ2-7, with D perhaps matching TRBD1 (5 bases). Trimming pared 8 bases from V and 0 bases from J, leaving 17 bases between. This CDR3 spans 15 amino acids. In germline, CDR1 is MNHEY, CDR2 SMNVEV (reference sequence). The CDR3 nucleotides are TGTGCCAGCCTTCCCGACAGTCTCGTCTCCTACGAGCAGTACTTC. Residues: CASLPDSLVSYEQYF.

This rearrangement joins TRBV23-1 to TRBJ2-1; 10 nucleotides agree with TRBD2. TRBV23-1 is marked as an open reading frame, function uncertain. V shed 9 bases, J shed 4 bases, and the junction held 9 bases outside the gene matches. The CDR3 is made up of 15 amino acids. CDR3 nucleotides: TGCGCCAGAGCTCCCGGACTAGCGGATTACAATGAGCAGTTCTTC. It is translated as CARAPGLADYNEQFF.

V and J are TRBV2 and TRBJ1-6; D perhaps matches TRBD1 (5 bases). Germline lookup yields CDR1 SNHLY and CDR2 FYNNEI. Between the trimmed V and J ends, which lost 6 bases and 12 bases, there was a span of 12 bases. The CDR3 extends over 12 amino acids. The CDR3, as DNA: TGTGCCAGCAGGAGGGACTGGGGACCCCTCCACTTT. It specifies CASRRDWGPLHF. Complete variable domain (other parts from reference TRBV2 and TRBJ1-6): EPEVTQTPSHQVTQMGQEVILRCVPISNHLYFYWYRQILGQKVEFLVSFYNNEISEKSEIFDDQFSVERPDGSNFTLKIRSTKLEDSAMYFCASRRDWGPLHFGNGTRLTVT.

This chain joins TRBV18 and TRBJ1-4, with D perhaps TRBD1 (5 bases). Germline lookup yields CDR1 KGHSH and CDR2 LQKENI. The V gene lost 2 bases and the J gene lost 8 bases, with 15 bases spanning the gap. This CDR3 has 15 residues. CDR3 in amino acids: CASSPSEGLLEKLFF. DNA for the CDR3: TGTGCCAGCTCACCATCGGAGGGGCTCCTGGAAAAACTGTTTTTT.

The CDR3 DNA reads as TGTGCCAGCAGCCAACTTACCGGGACAGACATGAACACTGAAGCTTTCTTT. Its translation: CASSQLTGTDMNTEAFF. This rearrangement joins TRBV4-2 to TRBJ1-1; 7 positions match TRBD1. This CDR3 spans 17 amino acids. Germline assignment: CDR1 LGHNA and CDR2 YNFKEQ. Germline trimming cut 2 bases from V and 0 bases from J; bases unmatched to any gene: 9.

The chain combines TRBV2 with TRBJ1-1; 7 bases are a match to TRBD1. The CDR3 contains 13 residues. Trimming removed 6 bases from V and 7 bases from J; junction bases left unmatched: 8. CDR1 is SNHLY and CDR2 is FYNNEI in the germline V gene. CDR3 sequence reads: CASRAQGYGEAFF. The DNA of the CDR3 is TGTGCCAGCAGAGCACAGGGGTATGGTGAAGCTTTCTTT.

This sequence joins TRBV9 and TRBJ1-3; 7 nucleotides line up with TRBD1. This CDR3 has 16 residues. Per the germline V gene, CDR1 is SGDLS and CDR2 is YYNGEE. The V and J ends lost 1 base and 1 base, in that order; junction bases with no gene match: 5. The CDR3 region has the DNA TGTGCCAGCAGCGTACAGGGGGTAGATTCTGGAAACACCATATATTTT. It yields the protein CASSVQGVDSGNTIYF.

V gene TRBV6-5 combines with J gene TRBJ2-1; 8 bases match TRBD2. This CDR3 contains 14 residues. Germline V gene lookup returns CDR1 MNHEY and CDR2 SVGAGI. The V and J ends lost 5 bases and 7 bases, in that order; junction bases with no gene match: 7. CDR3 loop: CASSHRGGKNEQFF. The CDR3 DNA reads TGTGCCAGCAGTCACCGGGGGGGCAAAAATGAGCAGTTCTTC.

The gene calls are TRBV4-2 and TRBJ1-5; 7 bases are shared with TRBD1. Germline V gene data show CDR1 as LGHNA and CDR2 as YNFKEQ. The CDR3 is 15 residues long. Unmatched junction bases numbered 9, after V lost 4 bases and J lost 6 bases. The CDR3 sequence is CASSLGTVQGQPQHF. CDR3 in DNA: TGTGCCAGCAGCCTCGGGACAGTTCAGGGTCAGCCCCAGCATTTT.